This entry concerns a single T cell receptor (beta chain). Its antigen is as yet unknown. The source of the sample is a study of shared clonotypes between healthy human individuals. Study-level findings and limits: Several donors had about 5.1% of their naive CD4 clonotypes in common. Generation probabilities of non-shared clonotypes were lower (relative to those shared by all four donors).

At deep level, the assay was performed. The method was immunoSEQ multiplex PCR; TCRdb's version includes in-frame clones alone and lacks a portion of them. The sample shows over a million clones, nearly 99% of them seen only once. Subsets obtained from CD4+ cells comprised CD45RA+ naive and CD45RA-negative memory cells. The CDR3 is 13 amino acids. The germline V gene has CDR1 SQVTM and CDR2 ANQGSEA. Trimming cost V 6 bases and J 5 bases, with 17 bases left between them. The TCR comes from a man aged 25-40 years in good health. J is TRBJ2-7 and V is TRBV29-1; no definite D call. Sequencing was performed on naive CD4+ T cells sorted from blood. Noted subset: CD45RA+ positively selected. The CDR3 DNA sequence: TGCAGCGTAGCCACTTTAGAAGGGCACGAGCAGTACTTC. Amino acid sequence: CSVATLEGHEQYF.